These 14 T cell receptor beta chains share one sample of origin, sequenced in a study of CXCR3-negative and CXCR3-positive naive CD8 T cells. These receptors lack a known antigen. The libraries of TRB cDNA were constructed through 5' RACE using UMI labels. TCRdb reprocessed the 5' RACE reads, keeping one entry per CDR3 protein, no DNA. Its listing shows about 50,000 distinct CDR3 sequences. Regarding the study as a whole: When CXCR3-positive naive cells were set against CXCR3-negative naive cells, the former had more hydrophobic TRB CDR3s.

The source material was naive CXCR3+ CD8+ T cells from blood. The subset: CD45RO-CCR7+CD27+CD95- naive CD8+ T cells expressing CXCR3 (TNR3+). The receptors originated from a human donor in good health. Some clones in this sample may be carry-over from other donors' samples.

This chain joins TRBV7-9 and TRBJ1-1. CDR3 size: 12 residues. Germline V CDR1 and CDR2: SEHNR, FQNEAQ (reference sequence). The CDR3 loop reads CASSLGFTEAFF.

Judged by frequency, this clonotype is medium-sized (0.01 to 0.1%). The chain has TRBV7-2 and TRBJ2-7; the D call from TCRdb, TRBD1, cannot be confirmed without DNA. The CDR3 sequence is 14 residues long. Germline-derived CDR1 and CDR2 are SGHTA and FQGNSA. CDR3 protein: CASSLRQGSYEQYF.

This chain links TRBV7-9 with TRBJ2-1; TCRdb's D call, TRBD1, is unchecked because there is no DNA. CDR3 length: 14 amino acids. Germline-derived CDR1 and CDR2 are SEHNR and FQNEAQ (reference sequence). This CDR3 reads CASSLWDTDNEQFF.

This rearrangement joins TRBV29-1 to TRBJ2-7. Germline CDR1 is SQVTM and CDR2 is ANQGSEA. The CDR3 contains 13 residues. The CDR3 sequence: CSVEWRGSYEQYF.

This sequence joins TRBV7-9 and TRBJ2-7; TCRdb indicates TRBD1, and absent DNA this call remains unverified. This CDR3 region has 16 residues. The germline CDR1 and CDR2 sequences are SEHNR and FQNEAQ (reference sequence). This CDR3 reads CASSLRTGGFLYEQYF.

The CDR3 sequence: CASSPENTGELFF. The chain combines TRBV7-2 with TRBJ2-2. Germline V lookup: CDR1 SGHTA, CDR2 FQGNSA. The CDR3 sequence is 13 residues long.

V and J are TRBV20-1 and TRBJ2-7; the D call of TRBD1 rests on TCRdb alone, since no DNA is present to check it. CDR3 size: 15 residues. Germline V lookup: CDR1 DFQATT, CDR2 SNEGSKA (reference sequence). The CDR3 here is CSAREDRGITYEQYF.

The V and J genes are TRBV9 and TRBJ2-2; TCRdb's D gene call, TRBD1, goes unchecked for lack of DNA. The germline V gene has CDR1 SGDLS and CDR2 YYNGEE. The CDR3 extends over 14 amino acids. The CDR3 spells CASSVARGTGELFF. Full variable domain (outside the CDR3, taken from reference TRBV9 and TRBJ2-2): DSGVTQTPKHLITATGQRVTLRCSPRSGDLSVYWYQQSLDQGLQFLIQYYNGEERAKGNILERFSAQQFPDLHSELNLSSLELGDSALYFCASSVARGTGELFFGEGSRLTVL.

The J gene is TRBJ2-7, the V gene TRBV5-4; the TCRdb D gene call, TRBD2, has no DNA to confirm it. Looked up from germline, CDR1 is SGHNT and CDR2 is YYREEE (reference sequence). CDR3 length equals 12 residues. The CDR3 protein is CASSLAGHEQYF.

The gene calls are TRBV27 and TRBJ2-5; checking the TCRdb D call of TRBD1 is not possible without DNA. The CDR3 has 15 amino acids. Germline loops: CDR1 MNHEY, CDR2 SMNVEV (reference sequence). The CDR3 is CASSLGTGGEETQYF.

This chain links TRBV4-2 with TRBJ2-7; TCRdb's D call, TRBD1, is unchecked because there is no DNA. This CDR3 contains 16 residues. The germline CDR1 and CDR2 sequences are LGHNA and YNFKEQ. This CDR3 is CASSQDPTGTPYEQYF.

The rearrangement uses TRBV23-1 and TRBJ1-2; TCRdb's assignment of TRBD1 cannot be checked, as there is no DNA. TRBV23-1 is labeled an ORF, and its function is uncertain. The CDR3 runs 13 residues. The CDR3: CASSPQAPYGYTF.

V and J are TRBV11-3 and TRBJ2-7; TCRdb reports TRBD1, a call that lacks DNA to check it against. The CDR3 consists of 14 residues. Germline V gene lookup returns CDR1 SGHNT and CDR2 YENEEA. The CDR3 spells CASSPRTGNYEQYF.

This chain uses TRBV21-1 with TRBJ2-7. TRBV21-1 is labeled a pseudogene. CDR3 length equals 15 residues. This CDR3 is CASSKRGSKSYEQYF.